This T cell receptor beta chain was captured in a study of shared clonotypes between healthy human individuals. In the study overall: Three CD4 naive, three CD4 memory, two CD8 naive and one CD8 memory plate were used per donor. Regarding the study as a whole: Compared with clonotypes that all four donors shared, non-shared clonotypes had lower generation probabilities.

Concerning this clone: Its specificity is unknown.

CD45RO-negative, CCR7-selected cells formed the naive CD8 fraction, which excluded terminally differentiated effector memory CD45RA+ cells. This CDR3 comprises 16 residues. The germline CDR1 and CDR2 sequences are SGHRS and YFSETQ. V lost 3 bases and J lost 0, with 15 bases in between. Assay runs were performed at deep level. TCRdb's table, derived via immunoSEQ multiplex PCR, lists solely in-frame clones and lacks some. The data show about 2.1 million clones, around 93% seen once. The sample taken for sequencing was naive CD8+ T cells from PBMCs. This TCR came from a man younger than 35 in good health. Some clones in this sample may be carry-over from other donors' samples. The chain uses TRBV5-1 and TRBJ1-1, with D unclear. In nucleotides, the CDR3 is TGCGCCAGCAGCTCTCGGGAGCTCTCCATGAACACTGAAGCTTTCTTT. This codes for CASSSRELSMNTEAFF.